These 32 T cell receptor beta chains originate from one sample sequenced in a study of cytomegalovirus exposure and HLA in healthy donors. The primer mix had 60 Vbeta and 13 Jbeta primers. Sequencing used immunoSEQ multiplex PCR; TCRdb keeps in-frame clones, though not all of them. The sample records some 85,000 clones, around 81% being singletons. The sequenced sample consisted of PBMCs. These receptors were collected from a man in his late teens or twenties in good health and CMV-seropositive.

The genes are TRBV14 and TRBJ2-1; D gene unclear. V lost 1 base to trimming and J lost 6 bases, with 10 bases between them. CDR1 is SGHDN and CDR2 is FVKESK in the germline V gene. The CDR3 covers 14 residues. CDR3 loop: CASSQVVSFNEQFF. DNA of the CDR3: TGTGCCAGCAGCCAAGTCGTCAGTTTCAATGAGCAGTTCTTC.

The V gene is TRBV5-1, the J gene TRBJ1-1, with a possible D match to TRBD1 (6 bases). V was clipped by 4 bases and J by 5 bases, with 12 bases between them. Germline loops: CDR1 SGHRS, CDR2 YFSETQ. This CDR3 region has 13 residues. Here the CDR3 DNA reads TGCGCCAGCAGCGTACAGGGCGTTACTGAAGCTTTCTTT. Its translation: CASSVQGVTEAFF.

This clone was seen a single time. The chain links TRBV29-1 to TRBJ2-7, with TRBD2 matching 11 bases. CDR1 is SQVTM and CDR2 is ANQGSEA in the germline V gene. The CDR3 totals 17 residues. J gave up 5 bases and V 6 bases, and 18 bases lay outside the gene matches. CDR3 amino acids: CSVYGVPFSGRAHEQYF. The CDR3 DNA is TGCAGCGTCTACGGAGTGCCATTTAGCGGGAGGGCCCACGAGCAGTACTTC.

The chain recombines TRBV28 with TRBJ1-5; no clear D gene. The V and J ends lost 4 bases and 3 bases respectively, with 16 bases between them. CDR3 length: 16 amino acids. Germline values: CDR1 MDHEN, CDR2 SYDVKM. CDR3 DNA sequence: TGTGCCAGCAGTTCTTTCGGTCCACCCTCCAATCAGCCCCAGCATTTT. Translating gives CASSSFGPPSNQPQHF.

This chain joins TRBV19 and TRBJ1-5; D may be TRBD1 (5 bases). V shed 2 bases and J shed 7 bases, with 30 bases lying between them. Germline values: CDR1 LNHDA, CDR2 SQIVND (reference sequence). The CDR3 is 20 residues long. The chain's CDR3 is CASSIWPSGRQKPSWQPQHF. The CDR3 nucleotides read TGTGCCAGTAGTATATGGCCCTCGGGCCGACAGAAACCGTCATGGCAGCCCCAGCATTTT.

The gene calls are TRBV4-1 and TRBJ2-7; D is possibly TRBD1 (5 bases). The length of the CDR3 is 13 residues. Trimming removed 5 bases from V and 7 bases from J, with 15 bases in between. CDR1 and CDR2 from the germline V gene are MGHRA and YSYEKL. CDR3 DNA: TGCGCCAGCAGCATCATTGAAGGGGATGAGCAGTACTTC. Its protein product is CASSIIEGDEQYF.

This clone has a single count. The V gene is TRBV4-1, the J gene TRBJ2-7; 7 nucleotides align to TRBD2. The ends lost 4 bases at V and 7 bases at J; junction bases unmatched: 7. CDR3 length: 13 amino acids. Germline V CDR1 and CDR2: MGHRA, YSYEKL. CDR3 in amino acids: CASSLIKAGEQYF. The CDR3 DNA reads as TGCGCCAGCAGCCTCATCAAAGCGGGAGAGCAGTACTTC.

The rearrangement links TRBV4-1 to TRBJ2-1; no clear D. V lost 5 bases and J 5 bases, leaving 7 bases between the germline ends. Germline CDR1 is MGHRA and CDR2 is YSYEKL. The CDR3 length is 12 residues. CDR3 DNA: TGCGCCAGCAGCTTTCTAGACAATGAGCAGTTCTTC. This translates into CASSFLDNEQFF.

The chain carries TRBV28 and TRBJ2-5; TRBD2 might be the D (5 bases). The CDR3 is 14 amino acids. The germline CDR1 and CDR2 sequences are MDHEN and SYDVKM. Trimming stripped 1 base from V and 9 bases from J, with 15 bases between. DNA for the CDR3: TGTGCCAGCAGTTTATTTCGAACTCGGGGATCCCAGTACTTC. Protein product: CASSLFRTRGSQYF.

The chain employs TRBV27 and TRBJ2-7, with D hard to call. The CDR3 runs to 14 residues. Trimming took 5 bases from V and 3 from J, leaving 14 bases between them. Germline loops: CDR1 MNHEY, CDR2 SMNVEV (reference sequence). The CDR3 loop reads CASSRLALGYEQYF. CDR3 nucleotide sequence: TGTGCCAGCAGTAGACTGGCTTTGGGCTACGAGCAGTACTTC.

V usage is TRBV27 and J usage is TRBJ1-3, with unresolved D. The CDR3 is made up of 13 amino acids. Germline CDR1 and CDR2: MNHEY and SMNVEV (reference sequence). The V and J ends lost 4 bases and 2 bases respectively, with 6 bases between them. CDR3 sequence (DNA): TGTGCCAGCAGTTACACAGCTGGAAACACCATATATTTT. Translation: CASSYTAGNTIYF.

V and J are TRBV21-1 and TRBJ1-2; the tabulated D call, TRBD1, remains unverified against the DNA. TRBV21-1 is assigned pseudogene status. The CDR3 has 14 amino acids. CDR3 nucleotide sequence: TGTGCCAGCACCCAGGGGGCGGATAACTATGGCTACACCTTC. It yields the protein CASTQGADNYGYTF.

This chain links TRBV6-6 with TRBJ2-7, with 9 bases identical to TRBD1. The CDR3 runs to 15 residues. Germline V gives CDR1 MNHNY, CDR2 SVGAGI (reference sequence). With V trimmed by 4 bases and J by 3 bases, 7 bases remained unmatched. The CDR3 DNA sequence: TGTGCCAGCAGTTCCACAGGGACAGGGCGCTACGAGCAGTACTTC. Translation gives CASSSTGTGRYEQYF.

This rearrangement joins TRBV28 to TRBJ2-3; D might be TRBD2 (5 bases). The CDR3 is 10 residues long. Per germline, CDR1 MDHEN and CDR2 SYDVKM. V was trimmed by 6 bases and J by 14 bases, leaving 12 bases between them. CDR3 protein: CASSAGRLYF. The CDR3 DNA reads as TGTGCCAGCAGCGCGGGCAGGCTGTATTTT.

The CDR3 sequence is CASGLAAPYEQYF. The CDR3 DNA sequence: TGTGCCAGCGGCCTAGCGGCCCCCTACGAGCAGTACTTC. J is TRBJ2-7 and V is TRBV6-5; TRBD2 aligns across 7 bases. The CDR3 runs 13 residues. Germline V gives CDR1 MNHEY, CDR2 SVGAGI. The V and J ends lost 8 bases and 2 bases, in that order; junction bases with no gene match: 6.

The V gene is TRBV4-1, the J gene TRBJ2-1; the match to TRBD2 covers 7 bases. This CDR3 contains 15 residues. The V gene end was trimmed by 2 bases and the J gene end by 5 bases; junction bases not matched to a gene: 6. The V gene's germline CDR1 is MGHRA and CDR2 YSYEKL. CDR3 nucleotides: TGCGCCAGCAGCCAAATTGGCCGGGGGGACAATGAGCAGTTCTTC. This codes for CASSQIGRGDNEQFF.

As DNA, the CDR3 is TGTGCCAGCAGGTGGGGCCGGGTGATCTATGGCTACACCTTC. Translated: CASRWGRVIYGYTF. This chain uses TRBV28 with TRBJ1-2; D is possibly TRBD1 (5 bases). Germline lookup yields CDR1 MDHEN and CDR2 SYDVKM. This CDR3 is built from 14 residues. V was pared by 6 bases and J by 4 bases, with 15 bases between.

This clone is a singleton in its sample. The V and J genes are TRBV29-1 and TRBJ2-7, with 10 positions matching TRBD2. CDR3 length: 14 amino acids. Germline assignment: CDR1 SQVTM and CDR2 ANQGSEA. V lost 5 bases and J lost 6; bases outside the gene matches: 10. The CDR3 here is CSVSTGTSVAEQYF. Here the CDR3 DNA reads TGCAGCGTTTCCACCGGGACTAGCGTAGCCGAGCAGTACTTC.

The chain is built from TRBV5-1 and TRBJ1-4; weak D call: TRBD1 (6 bases). The length of the CDR3 is 16 residues. V shed 0 bases and J shed 0 bases, with 9 bases lying between them. CDR1 is SGHRS and CDR2 is YFSETQ in the germline V gene. CDR3 amino acids: CASSLVTGTTNEKLFF. CDR3 nucleotides: TGCGCCAGCAGCTTGGTTACAGGGACAACTAATGAAAAACTGTTTTTT.

This chain links TRBV5-4 with TRBJ2-1; 10 positions agree with TRBD2. J gave up 1 base and V 4 bases, and 2 bases lay outside the gene matches. This CDR3 has 15 residues. The germline CDR1 and CDR2 sequences are SGHNT and YYREEE (reference sequence). The CDR3 loop reads CASSKREGSYNEQFF. The DNA of the CDR3 is TGTGCCAGCAGCAAGCGGGAGGGGTCCTACAATGAGCAGTTCTTC.

The V and J genes are TRBV5-1 and TRBJ1-1; D ambiguous. This CDR3 is built from 14 residues. Trimming cost V 1 base and J 1 base, with 8 bases left between them. In germline, CDR1 is SGHRS, CDR2 YFSETQ. The CDR3 nucleotides read TGCGCCAGCAGCTTGTCTCCAGAGAACACTGAAGCTTTCTTT. Amino acids: CASSLSPENTEAFF.

This clone showed up just once. This sequence joins TRBV7-2 and TRBJ2-1; maybe TRBD2 (5 bases). With 3 bases removed from V and 1 base from J, the gap between germline ends came to 7 bases. The length of the CDR3 is 14 residues. CDR1 is SGHTA, CDR2 FQGNSA, per germline. The CDR3 sequence: CASSFPGSYNEQFF. CDR3 bases: TGTGCCAGCAGCTTCCCGGGATCCTACAATGAGCAGTTCTTC.

The V call is TRBV12-5, the J call TRBJ2-5; TRBD1 matches 8 bases. There are 14 residues in the CDR3. Germline V gives CDR1 LGHNT, CDR2 FRNRAP. J was trimmed by 2 bases and V by 5 bases; bases with no gene match: 4. Here the CDR3 reads CASGPGQAQETQYF. DNA for the CDR3: TGTGCTAGTGGTCCGGGACAGGCGCAAGAGACCCAGTACTTC.

This sequence joins TRBV13 and TRBJ2-7; 12 bases align to TRBD2. The CDR3 length is 15 residues. Trimming at V came to 0 bases and at J to 6 bases, leaving 3 bases not matched to a gene. CDR1 and CDR2 from the germline V gene are PRHDT and FYEKMQ (reference sequence). CDR3 sequence: CASSLGLAGGSEQYF. Here the CDR3 DNA reads TGTGCCAGCAGCTTAGGCCTAGCGGGAGGGAGCGAGCAGTACTTC.

CDR3 sequence: CASRLGQVYEQYF. CDR3 bases: TGTGCCAGCAGACTGGGACAAGTATACGAGCAGTACTTC. V is TRBV6-1 and J is TRBJ2-7; D is perhaps TRBD1 (6 bases). The CDR3 sequence is 13 residues long. Germline CDR1 reads MNHNS; CDR2 reads SASEGT. V dropped 6 bases and J dropped 4 bases, with 13 bases sitting between them.

The DNA of the CDR3 is TGCAGCGGCACAGAGACACCTCGCAATGAGCAGTTCTTC. Amino acid sequence: CSGTETPRNEQFF. The chain has TRBV29-1 and TRBJ2-1, with D uncertain. V lost 7 bases, J lost 6 bases, and 16 bases lay in between. This CDR3 is 13 amino acids long. Germline V gene lookup returns CDR1 SQVTM and CDR2 ANQGSEA.

The CDR3: CARSPHTSGRAHEQFF. As DNA, the CDR3 is TGTGCCAGAAGCCCCCATACTAGCGGGAGGGCCCATGAGCAGTTCTTC. The chain couples TRBV5-3 to TRBJ2-1, with 13 nucleotides matching TRBD2. TRBV5-3 is flagged as an ORF with uncertain function. CDR3 length: 16 residues. Unmatched junction bases numbered 9, after V lost 4 bases and J lost 8 bases.

J is TRBJ2-7 and V is TRBV4-2, with D tentatively TRBD2 (6 bases). Germline V gene lookup returns CDR1 LGHNA and CDR2 YNFKEQ. The CDR3 spans 12 residues. V lost 5 bases, J lost 7 bases, and 12 bases lay in between. The chain's CDR3 is CASSSGGGEQYF. The CDR3 nucleotides read TGTGCCAGCAGCTCCGGTGGGGGGGAGCAGTACTTC.

This clone was detected only once. V gene TRBV15 combines with J gene TRBJ2-5, with 7 bases fitting TRBD2. The germline V gene has CDR1 LNHNV and CDR2 YYDKDF (reference sequence). Trimming removed 1 base from V and 4 bases from J; junction bases left unmatched: 3. The CDR3 runs 14 residues. The CDR3 spells CATSRGGGGETQYF. CDR3 nucleotide sequence: TGTGCCACCAGCAGAGGGGGGGGTGGAGAGACCCAGTACTTC.

V usage is TRBV10-3 and J usage is TRBJ1-2, with D unresolved. The germline CDR1 and CDR2 sequences are ENHRY and SYGVKD. CDR3 length: 12 residues. Trimming left V 6 bases short and J 5 bases short, with 10 bases between. CDR3 nucleotide sequence: TGTGCCATCAGCGCGGCAGCATATGGCTACACCTTC. Residues: CAISAAAYGYTF.

The chain is built from TRBV4-1 and TRBJ2-1; 11 bases are shared with TRBD2. CDR3 length: 16 amino acids. Losses at the gene ends were 3 bases for V and 8 bases for J; bases not matched to a gene: 9. From germline, CDR1 is MGHRA and CDR2 YSYEKL. CDR3 in DNA: TGCGCCAGCAGCCAGTGGACTAGCGGGTTCAACTATGAGCAGTTCTTC. Its protein product is CASSQWTSGFNYEQFF.

The chain uses TRBV11-3 and TRBJ2-3; tentative D call: TRBD2 (5 bases). Germline loops: CDR1 SGHNT, CDR2 YENEEA. Trimming took 8 bases from V and 2 from J, leaving 11 bases between them. The CDR3 loop spans 13 amino acids. CDR3 coding DNA: TGTGCCAGCGGCGGAGGCGCCACAGATACGCAGTATTTT. Translated: CASGGGATDTQYF.